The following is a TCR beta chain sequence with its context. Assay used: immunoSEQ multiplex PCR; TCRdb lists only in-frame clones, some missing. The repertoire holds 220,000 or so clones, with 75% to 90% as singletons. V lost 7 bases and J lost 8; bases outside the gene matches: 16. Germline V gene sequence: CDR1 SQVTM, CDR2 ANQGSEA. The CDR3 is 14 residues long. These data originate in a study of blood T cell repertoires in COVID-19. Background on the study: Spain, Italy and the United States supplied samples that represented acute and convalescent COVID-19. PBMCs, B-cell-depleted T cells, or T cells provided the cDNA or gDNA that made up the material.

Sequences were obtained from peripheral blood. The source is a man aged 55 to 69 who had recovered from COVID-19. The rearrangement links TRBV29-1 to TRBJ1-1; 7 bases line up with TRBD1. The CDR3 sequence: CSARIETGPSEAFF. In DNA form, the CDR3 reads TGCAGCGCCAGAATAGAGACAGGGCCCTCGGAAGCTTTCTTT.